Below are 21 T cell receptor beta chains sequenced from a single sample in a study of blood T cell repertoires in COVID-19. Data came from immunoSEQ multiplex PCR; TCRdb stores just in-frame clones and leaves some out. Here the sample spans under 200,000 clones, 86% being singletons. The source material was peripheral blood. These receptor sequences come from an elderly woman in a cohort sampled during active or convalescent COVID-19.

This chain uses TRBV4-3 with TRBJ1-5, with D tentatively TRBD1 (5 bases). Germline V CDR1 and CDR2: LGHNA, YSLEER. The CDR3 loop spans 16 amino acids. The germline V and J ends were trimmed by 2 bases and 3 bases, with 14 bases remaining between them. CDR3: CASSQHVGRDNQPQHF. CDR3 coding DNA: TGCGCCAGCAGCCAACATGTAGGCAGGGACAATCAGCCCCAGCATTTT.

This clone has only one observation. Distinct nucleotide sequences in the sample also encode this CDR3. The chain couples TRBV30 to TRBJ1-5, with 7 bases lining up with TRBD1. V shed 0 bases and J 7 bases; nucleotides not matched to a gene: 3. This CDR3 is built from 13 residues. CDR1 and CDR2 from the germline V gene are GTSNPN and SVGIG (reference sequence). The CDR3 bases are TGTGCCTGGAGTGTACAGGGGAGCCAGCCCCAGCATTTT. Translated: CAWSVQGSQPQHF. Full variable domain (remainder filled in from reference TRBV30 and TRBJ1-5): SQTIHQWPATLVQPVGSPLSLECTVEGTSNPNLYWYRQAAGRGLQLLFYSVGIGQISSEVPQNLSASRPQDRQFILSSKKLLLSDSGFYLCAWSVQGSQPQHFGDGTRLSIL.

This sequence joins TRBV4-1 and TRBJ1-1; D ambiguous. Trimming shortened V by 0 bases and J by 1 base, and 9 bases separated the two germline ends. There are 15 residues in the CDR3. CDR1 MGHRA and CDR2 YSYEKL come from the germline V gene. The CDR3: CASSQDGRENTEAFF. The DNA for the CDR3 is TGCGCCAGCAGCCAAGATGGTCGAGAGAACACTGAAGCTTTCTTT.

The chain recombines TRBV4-3 with TRBJ2-3; D gene uncertain. V was pared by 0 bases and J by 6 bases, with 16 bases between. The CDR3 length is 16 residues. Germline lookup yields CDR1 LGHNA and CDR2 YSLEER. This chain's CDR3 is CASSQDWVAIGDTQYF. The CDR3 DNA is TGCGCCAGCAGCCAAGACTGGGTAGCTATCGGGGATACGCAGTATTTT.

This CDR3 is CASSEGGIQPQHF. The CDR3 region has the DNA TGTGCCAGCAGTGAGGGAGGGATTCAGCCCCAGCATTTT. This chain uses TRBV7-2 with TRBJ1-5; D not resolved. V dropped 6 bases and J dropped 6 bases, with 12 bases sitting between them. Germline CDR1 reads SGHTA; CDR2 reads FQGNSA. The CDR3 sequence is 13 residues long.

V is TRBV10-3 and J is TRBJ2-6; TRBD1 aligns across 9 bases. J gave up 3 bases and V 8 bases, and 8 bases lay outside the gene matches. The V gene's germline CDR1 is ENHRY and CDR2 SYGVKD. There are 16 residues in the CDR3. CDR3 DNA sequence: TGTGCCATCCGGGGGACAGGGTCAATTGGGGCCAACGTCCTGACTTTC. This translates into CAIRGTGSIGANVLTF.

The chain links TRBV3-1 (or the pseudogene TRBV3-2) to TRBJ1-2, with a possible D match to TRBD1 (6 bases). CDR1 is LGHDT and CDR2 is YNNKEL in the germline V gene (reference sequence). This CDR3 is 15 amino acids long. Trimming took 4 bases from V and 4 from J, leaving 16 bases between them. CDR3 in amino acids: CASSLFRDTLYGYTF. DNA of the CDR3: TGTGCCAGCAGCCTTTTCCGGGACACACTCTATGGCTACACCTTC.

V gene TRBV7-9 combines with J gene TRBJ2-3; possible D gene TRBD1, 5 bases. Germline CDR1 reads SEHNR; CDR2 reads FQNEAQ (reference sequence). This CDR3 has 13 amino acids. Trimming cost V 5 bases and J 9 bases, with 15 bases left between them. For the CDR3, the DNA is TGTGCCAGCAGCCCCCTCAGGGCTGACACGCAGTATTTT. Translated: CASSPLRADTQYF.

This clone was detected only once. The rearrangement links TRBV7-6 to TRBJ1-6; possible D gene TRBD1, 6 bases. The germline CDR1 and CDR2 sequences are SGHVS and FNYEAQ. V dropped 1 base and J dropped 6 bases, with 10 bases sitting between them. This CDR3 has 15 residues. The CDR3 sequence: CASSLEGQRNSPLHF. In DNA, the CDR3 is TGTGCCAGCAGCTTAGAGGGACAACGTAATTCACCCCTCCACTTT.

This clone came up once. This chain joins TRBV19 and TRBJ1-2; 7 positions match TRBD1. Germline-derived CDR1 and CDR2 are LNHDA and SQIVND (reference sequence). The V segment lost 9 bases and the J segment 8 bases; nucleotides outside the gene matches: 15. This CDR3 has 14 amino acids. The CDR3 region is CASDMGQSRRGYTF. As DNA, the CDR3 is TGTGCCAGCGATATGGGACAGTCAAGACGGGGCTACACCTTC. The whole variable domain, remainder taken from reference TRBV19 and TRBJ1-2, is DGGITQSPKYLFRKEGQNVTLSCEQNLNHDAMYWYRQDPGQGLRLIYYSQIVNDFQKGDIAEGYSVSREKKESFPLTVTSAQKNPTAFYLCASDMGQSRRGYTFGSGTRLTVV.

This sequence joins TRBV6-2 or TRBV6-3 and TRBJ2-7; 8 bases map to TRBD2. The length of the CDR3 is 13 residues. Trimming took 0 bases from V and 7 from J; bases not matched to a gene: 2. Germline assignment: CDR1 MNHEY and CDR2 SVGEGT. The chain's CDR3 is CASSYSTGGEQYF. The CDR3 DNA is TGTGCCAGCAGTTACTCGACGGGAGGGGAGCAGTACTTC.

This clone was recorded only once. The chain joins TRBV19 to TRBJ2-5; 8 bases match TRBD1. Per the germline V gene, CDR1 is LNHDA and CDR2 is SQIVND (reference sequence). V was pared by 5 bases and J by 1 base, with 6 bases of the junction left unmatched. The CDR3 has 15 residues. Here the CDR3 DNA reads TGTGCCAGTAGTCTCGACAGGGGAGTCCAAGAGACCCAGTACTTC. This sequence encodes CASSLDRGVQETQYF.

The chain is built from TRBV12-3 or TRBV12-4 and TRBJ2-5; perhaps TRBD2 as D (6 bases). Between the trimmed V and J ends, which lost 8 bases and 2 bases, there was a span of 12 bases. There are 13 residues in the CDR3. CDR3 loop: CASSGGNQETQYF. DNA for the CDR3: TGTGCCAGCTCAGGAGGGAATCAAGAGACCCAGTACTTC.

This clone was observed a handful of times. The chain is built from TRBV5-8 and TRBJ1-5; no clear D. Germline values: CDR1 SGHTS, CDR2 YDEGEE. With 6 bases removed from V and 3 bases from J, the gap between germline ends came to 19 bases. The CDR3 has 16 residues. In DNA form, the CDR3 reads TGTGCCAGCAACTTCCCGGGGAGTATGCTCAATCAGCCCCAGCATTTT. Translation gives CASNFPGSMLNQPQHF. Full variable domain (missing parts from reference TRBV5-8 and TRBJ1-5): EAGVTQSPTHLIKTRGQQATLRCSPISGHTSVYWYQQALGLGLQFLLWYDEGEERNRGNFPPRFSGRQFPNYSSELNVNALELEDSALYLCASNFPGSMLNQPQHFGDGTRLSIL.

The table lists this clone with a few counts. The V gene is TRBV27, the J gene TRBJ1-1; 9 bases fit TRBD1. Per the germline V gene, CDR1 is MNHEY and CDR2 is SMNVEV (reference sequence). This CDR3 region has 16 residues. V shed 5 bases, J shed 3 bases, and the junction held 10 bases outside the gene matches. CDR3: CASSLFGTGKYTEAFF. The DNA of the CDR3 is TGTGCCAGCAGTCTATTCGGGACAGGGAAGTACACTGAAGCTTTCTTT.

This clone was recorded once. This chain's CDR3 is CASSRSDRGNTIYF. In DNA, the CDR3 is TGTGCCAGCAGCCGTTCAGACAGGGGAAACACCATATATTTT. V and J are TRBV7-9 and TRBJ1-3, with D perhaps TRBD1 (6 bases). Trimming removed 5 bases at V and 4 bases at J, with 12 bases between. The CDR3 spans 14 residues. Germline assignment: CDR1 SEHNR and CDR2 FQNEAQ (reference sequence).

The chain combines TRBV30 with TRBJ1-3; D gene ambiguous. Trimming removed 0 bases at V and 6 bases at J, with 9 bases between. Germline CDR1 and CDR2: GTSNPN and SVGIG (reference sequence). This CDR3 is 13 amino acids long. CDR3 coding DNA: TGTGCCTGGAGTGTGGAGATCCTAAACACCATATATTTT. This sequence encodes CAWSVEILNTIYF.

The chain uses TRBV5-1 and TRBJ2-7; D call uncertain. Trimming took 1 base from V and 3 from J, leaving 14 bases between them. Germline V gene data show CDR1 as SGHRS and CDR2 as YFSETQ. The CDR3 length is 15 residues. CDR3: CASSLNFGEIYEQYF. CDR3 nucleotides: TGCGCCAGCAGCTTGAACTTCGGAGAAATCTACGAGCAGTACTTC. Combining the CDR3 with reference TRBV5-1 and TRBJ2-7 gives the whole variable domain KAGVTQTPRYLIKTRGQQVTLSCSPISGHRSVSWYQQTPGQGLQFLFEYFSETQRNKGNFPGRFSGRQFSNSRSEMNVSTLELGDSALYLCASSLNFGEIYEQYFGPGTRLTVT.

The CDR3 DNA reads TGCAGCGTCGGAGGGAGGGTGGGAAGTAGAAACACCATATATTTT. The encoded protein is CSVGGRVGSRNTIYF. The rearrangement uses TRBV29-1 and TRBJ1-3, with D hard to call. Trimming shortened V by 6 bases and J by 5 bases, and 20 bases separated the two germline ends. This CDR3 has 15 residues. Germline CDR1 is SQVTM and CDR2 is ANQGSEA.

The chain uses TRBV5-5 and TRBJ2-2; the D gene is possibly TRBD1 (5 bases). The CDR3 totals 15 residues. In germline, CDR1 is SGHKS, CDR2 YYEKEE (reference sequence). Trimming pared 0 bases from V and 3 bases from J, leaving 9 bases between. CDR3 in amino acids: CASSLARTYTGELFF. Written as DNA, the CDR3 is TGTGCCAGCAGCTTGGCCCGGACATACACCGGGGAGCTGTTTTTT.

The rearrangement uses TRBV7-2 and TRBJ2-1; tentative D call: TRBD2 (6 bases). V was clipped by 5 bases and J by 4 bases, with 15 bases between them. The CDR3 spans 15 residues. Germline CDR1 is SGHTA and CDR2 is FQGNSA. CDR3 region: CASSTRDFYYNEQFF. The CDR3, as DNA: TGTGCCAGCAGCACCCGGGACTTTTATTACAATGAGCAGTTCTTC.